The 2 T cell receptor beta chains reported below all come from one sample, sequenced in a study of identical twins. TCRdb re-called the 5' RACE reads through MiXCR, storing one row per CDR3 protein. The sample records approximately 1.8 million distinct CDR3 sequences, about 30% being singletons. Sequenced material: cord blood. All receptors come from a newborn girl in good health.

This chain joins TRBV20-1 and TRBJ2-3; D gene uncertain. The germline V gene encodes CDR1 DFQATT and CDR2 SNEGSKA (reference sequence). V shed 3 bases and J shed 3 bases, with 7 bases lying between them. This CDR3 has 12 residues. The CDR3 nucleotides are TGCAGTGCTAGTACGCGTACAGATACGCAGTATTTT. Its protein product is CSASTRTDTQYF.

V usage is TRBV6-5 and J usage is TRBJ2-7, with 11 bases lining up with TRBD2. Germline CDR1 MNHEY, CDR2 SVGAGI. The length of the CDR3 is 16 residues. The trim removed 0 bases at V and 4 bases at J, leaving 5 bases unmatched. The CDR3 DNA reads TGTGCCAGCAGTTACTCGACTAGCGGGAAGACATACGAGCAGTACTTC. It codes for CASSYSTSGKTYEQYF.